One and the same sample provided the 16 T cell receptor beta chains below, sequenced in a study of high-grade serous ovarian cancer treatment subgroups listed by TCRdb under 2021. The library was obtained by the immunoSEQ multiplex PCR assay. TCRdb's version of the immuneACCESS table is confined to in-frame rearrangements and falls short of the full clone set. An unresolved V gene accounts for under half of the shortfall where checked; the remainder is of unknown origin. The sample has 18,000 or so clones on record, around 79% of them singletons. About 6% of the sample goes to the ten largest clones. Collection of tumor samples took place before definitive surgery or chemotherapy. What was sequenced was tumor tissue. These receptor sequences come from a human donor with high-grade serous ovarian cancer.

This clone has just one count. CDR3 in amino acids: CASSFMVRGGNQPQHF. As DNA, the CDR3 is TGTGCCAGCAGTTTCATGGTTAGGGGGGGCAATCAGCCCCAGCATTTT. The V and J genes are TRBV28 and TRBJ1-5; D is possibly TRBD1 (6 bases). The CDR3 sequence is 16 residues long. Trimming took off 3 bases at V and 2 bases at J, with 14 bases between the two ends. Germline V gene lookup returns CDR1 MDHEN and CDR2 SYDVKM.

This clone has a single count. This chain uses TRBV6-1 with TRBJ2-1, with 12 nucleotides matching TRBD2. Germline trimming cut 6 bases from V and 3 bases from J; bases unmatched to any gene: 6. This CDR3 is built from 16 residues. Germline CDR1 and CDR2: MNHNS and SASEGT. The CDR3 protein is CASSELAGGDYNEQFF. The CDR3 DNA reads TGTGCCAGCAGCGAACTAGCGGGAGGAGACTACAATGAGCAGTTCTTC.

This clone has just a few counts. The chain couples TRBV9 to TRBJ2-5; D is perhaps TRBD2 (6 bases). This CDR3 is 14 amino acids long. Between the trimmed V and J ends, which lost 1 base and 7 bases, there was a span of 14 bases. CDR1 is SGDLS and CDR2 is YYNGEE in the germline V gene. The CDR3 DNA follows: TGTGCCAGCAGCGTAAATCAGGTGGGAGGGACCCAGTACTTC. The encoded protein is CASSVNQVGGTQYF.

The V call is TRBV7-2, the J call TRBJ2-3; D ambiguous. Looked up from germline, CDR1 is SGHTA and CDR2 is FQGNSA. This CDR3 has 13 amino acids. V lost 4 bases and J lost 5, with 10 bases in between. The CDR3 nucleotides read TGTGCCAGCAGCTCTCGGTTTGTAGATACGCAGTATTTT. This encodes CASSSRFVDTQYF.

The chain has TRBV29-1 and TRBJ1-2, with D maybe TRBD1 (5 bases). With 5 bases removed from V and 3 bases from J, the gap between germline ends came to 13 bases. This CDR3 has 13 amino acids. Germline V lookup: CDR1 SQVTM, CDR2 ANQGSEA. This chain's CDR3 is CSVLPSGYYGYTF. CDR3 nucleotides: TGCAGCGTTTTACCTTCAGGGTACTATGGCTACACCTTC.

The chain couples TRBV28 to TRBJ2-2, with 12 positions matching TRBD2. V was clipped by 3 bases and J by 4 bases; unmatched bases: 12. The CDR3 extends over 19 amino acids. From germline, CDR1 is MDHEN and CDR2 SYDVKM. CDR3 nucleotides: TGTGCCAGCAGTTTCCGAATCGGACTAGCGGGACAGTCCACCGGGGAGCTGTTTTTT. Translating it yields CASSFRIGLAGQSTGELFF.

This clone was recorded once. CDR3 DNA sequence: TGCAGTGCTAGGTTCAAGGACGAGCAGTACTTC. It yields the protein CSARFKDEQYF. The chain couples TRBV20-1 to TRBJ2-7; D is ambiguous. Germline V gives CDR1 DFQATT, CDR2 SNEGSKA (reference sequence). V dropped 3 bases and J dropped 5 bases, with 8 bases sitting between them. The CDR3 has 11 amino acids.

V usage is TRBV5-4 and J usage is TRBJ1-1; D unclear. The germline gives CDR1 SGHNT, CDR2 YYREEE (reference sequence). The CDR3 has 18 residues. The V and J ends lost 2 bases and 0 bases respectively, with 20 bases between them. This CDR3 reads CASSLLHFGENLNTEAFF. CDR3 DNA sequence: TGTGCCAGCAGCTTATTACACTTTGGGGAAAACTTGAACACTGAAGCTTTCTTT. The full variable domain, in which reference TRBV5-4 and TRBJ1-1 provide the parts outside the CDR3, is ETGVTQSPTHLIKTRGQQVTLRCSSQSGHNTVSWYQQALGQGPQFIFQYYREEENGRGNFPPRFSGLQFPNYSSELNVNALELDDSALYLCASSLLHFGENLNTEAFFGQGTRLTVV.

This sequence joins TRBV5-1 and TRBJ1-2; TRBD1 agrees at 10 bases. The germline CDR1 and CDR2 sequences are SGHRS and YFSETQ. Trimming at V came to 2 bases and at J to 6 bases, leaving 1 base not matched to a gene. The CDR3 has 13 residues. The CDR3 spells CASSFGQGDGYTF. The CDR3 DNA reads TGCGCCAGCAGCTTCGGACAGGGGGATGGCTACACCTTC.

This sequence joins TRBV11-2 and TRBJ1-1; D call uncertain. Trimming left V 4 bases short and J 5 bases short, with 14 bases between. Germline V lookup: CDR1 SGHAT, CDR2 FQNNGV. The CDR3 has 14 residues. The CDR3 loop is CASSSAVVGTEAFF. As DNA, the CDR3 is TGTGCCAGCAGCTCGGCGGTTGTGGGGACTGAAGCTTTCTTT.

This chain uses TRBV6-5 with TRBJ1-2; 7 bases line up with TRBD1. The germline CDR1 and CDR2 sequences are MNHEY and SVGAGI. The CDR3 is 15 residues long. The V gene end was trimmed by 4 bases and the J gene end by 2 bases; junction bases not matched to a gene: 7. The chain's CDR3 is CASSWTGSPNYGYTF. CDR3 in DNA: TGTGCCAGCAGTTGGACAGGTTCACCCAACTATGGCTACACCTTC.

The rearrangement uses TRBV5-1 and TRBJ1-4; tentatively, D is TRBD1 (5 bases). The CDR3 spans 16 residues. V gave up 2 bases and J gave up 3 bases, with 14 bases separating them. Per germline, CDR1 SGHRS and CDR2 YFSETQ. The chain's CDR3 is CASSFGTAAANEKLFF. The CDR3 DNA reads TGCGCCAGCAGCTTTGGGACGGCCGCCGCTAATGAAAAACTGTTTTTT. The variable domain in full, with the rest retrieved from reference TRBV5-1 and TRBJ1-4, is KAGVTQTPRYLIKTRGQQVTLSCSPISGHRSVSWYQQTPGQGLQFLFEYFSETQRNKGNFPGRFSGRQFSNSRSEMNVSTLELGDSALYLCASSFGTAAANEKLFFGSGTQLSVL.

The rearrangement links TRBV2 to TRBJ2-7, with a possible D match to TRBD1 (6 bases). Germline values: CDR1 SNHLY, CDR2 FYNNEI. CDR3 length: 13 amino acids. V was clipped by 10 bases and J by 3 bases, with 16 bases between them. CDR3 sequence (DNA): TGTGCCACCCTCAAGGGGGAGATCTACGAGCAGTACTTC. Protein sequence: CATLKGEIYEQYF.

This chain connects TRBV19 to TRBJ2-7; TRBD2 matches 7 bases. Germline values: CDR1 LNHDA, CDR2 SQIVND (reference sequence). V was pared by 5 bases and J by 0 bases, with 10 bases of the junction left unmatched. CDR3 size: 16 residues. CDR3 residues: CASSLATSFSSYEQYF. CDR3 nucleotides: TGTGCCAGTAGTCTCGCGACTAGCTTCAGCTCCTACGAGCAGTACTTC.

V and J are TRBV28 and TRBJ2-3, with D possibly being TRBD2 (6 bases). CDR1 is MDHEN and CDR2 is SYDVKM in the germline V gene. This CDR3 has 16 residues. The V end lost 5 bases, the J end lost 7 bases, and 22 bases lay between the germline ends. CDR3 DNA sequence: TGTGCCAGCAGTCCCCTTTCCGGGGAGCGGGCGTATACGCAGTATTTT. Encoded protein: CASSPLSGERAYTQYF.

The chain has TRBV21-1 and TRBJ1-2; the DNA was not compared with TRBD1, the D call given in the table. TRBV21-1 is deemed a pseudogene. This CDR3 has 12 amino acids. In DNA, the CDR3 is TGTGCCAGCAGCTCCCGCCTGACAGGCTACACCTTC. This translates into CASSSRLTGYTF.